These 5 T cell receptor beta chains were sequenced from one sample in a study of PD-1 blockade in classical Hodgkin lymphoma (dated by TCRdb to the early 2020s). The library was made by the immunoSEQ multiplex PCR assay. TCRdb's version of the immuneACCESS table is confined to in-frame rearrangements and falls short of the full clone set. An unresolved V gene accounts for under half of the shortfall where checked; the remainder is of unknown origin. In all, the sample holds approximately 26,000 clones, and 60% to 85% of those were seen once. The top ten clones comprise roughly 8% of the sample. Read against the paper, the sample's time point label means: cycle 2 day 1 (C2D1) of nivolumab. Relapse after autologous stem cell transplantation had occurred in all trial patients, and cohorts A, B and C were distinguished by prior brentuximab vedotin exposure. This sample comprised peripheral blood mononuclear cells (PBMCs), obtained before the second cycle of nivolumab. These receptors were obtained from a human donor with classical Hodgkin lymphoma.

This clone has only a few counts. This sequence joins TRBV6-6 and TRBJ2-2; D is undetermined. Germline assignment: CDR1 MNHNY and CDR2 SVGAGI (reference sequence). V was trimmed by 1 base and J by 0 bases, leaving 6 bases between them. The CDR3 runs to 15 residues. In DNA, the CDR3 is TGTGCCAGCAGTTACTTTTACGCGAACACCGGGGAGCTGTTTTTT. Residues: CASSYFYANTGELFF.

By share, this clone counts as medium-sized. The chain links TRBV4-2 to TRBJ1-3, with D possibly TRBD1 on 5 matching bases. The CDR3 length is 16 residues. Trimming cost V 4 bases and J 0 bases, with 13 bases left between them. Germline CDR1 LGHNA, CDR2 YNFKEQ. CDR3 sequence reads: CASSPSIDSSGNTIYF. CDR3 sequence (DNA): TGTGCCAGCAGCCCAAGCATAGACAGCTCTGGAAACACCATATATTTT.

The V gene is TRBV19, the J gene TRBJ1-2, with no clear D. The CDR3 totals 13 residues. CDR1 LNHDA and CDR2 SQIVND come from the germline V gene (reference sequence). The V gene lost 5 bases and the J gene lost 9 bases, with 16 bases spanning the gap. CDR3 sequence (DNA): TGTGCCAGTAGTTCCAGCTCCCGACGGAGCTACACCTTC. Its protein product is CASSSSSRRSYTF.

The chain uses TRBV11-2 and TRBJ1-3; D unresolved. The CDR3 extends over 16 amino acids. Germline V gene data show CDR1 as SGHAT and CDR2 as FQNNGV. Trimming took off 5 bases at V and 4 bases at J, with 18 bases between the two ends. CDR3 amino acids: CASSLFYMGTGNTIYF. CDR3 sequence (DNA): TGTGCCAGCAGCCTATTTTATATGGGAACAGGAAACACCATATATTTT.

CDR3 sequence reads: CASTGFPQNIQYF. The CDR3 DNA reads TGTGCCAGCACCGGATTCCCCCAAAACATTCAGTACTTC. V usage is TRBV6-5 and J usage is TRBJ2-4; D unresolved. The V gene lost 7 bases and the J gene lost 5 bases, with 12 bases spanning the gap. The CDR3 contains 13 residues. Germline CDR1 is MNHEY and CDR2 is SVGAGI.